The 22 T cell receptor beta chains in this list originate from one sample, sequenced in a study of PD-L1 blockade in urothelial cancer. The time point was: pretreatment peripheral blood. Some clones are missing from TCRdb's copy, which holds only in-frame ones; the method was immunoSEQ multiplex PCR. The table has some 56,000 clones, 65% to 90% seen once. The sample was PBMCs, taken around atezolizumab (anti-PD-L1) treatment. The receptors were gathered from an older man with urothelial cancer.

The chain combines TRBV18 with TRBJ1-1, with TRBD1 matching 8 bases. Germline V CDR1 and CDR2: KGHSH, LQKENI. This CDR3 spans 13 amino acids. The trim removed 6 bases at V and 4 bases at J, leaving 4 bases unmatched. The CDR3 DNA is TGTGCCAGCTCGGCTACAGGGGGCACTGAAGCTTTCTTT. Translating it yields CASSATGGTEAFF. The full variable domain, rest sourced from reference TRBV18 and TRBJ1-1, is NAGVMQNPRHLVRRRGQEARLRCSPMKGHSHVYWYRQLPEEGLKFMVYLQKENIIDESGMPKERFSAEFPKEGPSILRIQQVVRGDSAAYFCASSATGGTEAFFGQGTRLTVV.

The CDR3, as DNA: TGTGCCAGCAGCTTGGGGCAGGGGGTTAAAAACATTCAGTACTTC. This codes for CASSLGQGVKNIQYF. V gene TRBV5-6 combines with J gene TRBJ2-4; 7 bases fit TRBD1. The CDR3 totals 15 residues. Germline-derived CDR1 and CDR2 are SGHDT and YYEEEE. Trimming removed 0 bases from V and 4 bases from J; junction bases left unmatched: 4.

This chain joins TRBV28 and TRBJ2-2, with 10 bases matching TRBD1. The CDR3 extends over 15 amino acids. After removal of 6 bases from V and 5 bases from J, the junction contained 6 bases not matched to a gene. CDR1 is MDHEN and CDR2 is SYDVKM in the germline V gene. CDR3 coding DNA: TGTGCCAGCAGGAAGGGGACAGGGGAGACCGGGGAGCTGTTTTTT. This codes for CASRKGTGETGELFF.

The CDR3 nucleotides are TGTGCCAGCAGTTCTAGCGGGAGTAGGTACGAGCAGTACTTC. Its protein product is CASSSSGSRYEQYF. The chain joins TRBV27 to TRBJ2-7; 10 nucleotides line up with TRBD2. Germline V gene sequence: CDR1 MNHEY, CDR2 SMNVEV (reference sequence). This CDR3 is built from 14 residues. V shed 4 bases and J 4 bases; nucleotides not matched to a gene: 4.

This clone was seen just once. The chain couples TRBV19 to TRBJ2-1; 9 bases align to TRBD2. Germline-derived CDR1 and CDR2 are LNHDA and SQIVND (reference sequence). The ends lost 4 bases at V and 9 bases at J; junction bases unmatched: 4. The CDR3 is made up of 13 amino acids. The CDR3 sequence is CASSRASGIEQFF. The CDR3 coding sequence is TGTGCCAGTAGTAGGGCTAGCGGGATTGAGCAGTTCTTC.

The V and J genes are TRBV15 and TRBJ1-1; D possibly corresponds to TRBD1 (6 bases). The CDR3 spans 13 residues. From germline, CDR1 is LNHNV and CDR2 YYDKDF (reference sequence). The V end lost 3 bases, the J end lost 3 bases, and 8 bases lay between the germline ends. CDR3 coding DNA: TGTGCCACCAGCAGCGGGACATACACTGAAGCTTTCTTT. Translation gives CATSSGTYTEAFF.

The chain is built from TRBV6-5 and TRBJ2-3; TRBD2 aligns across 8 bases. This CDR3 has 16 amino acids. Per germline, CDR1 MNHEY and CDR2 SVGAGI. V shed 4 bases, J shed 2 bases, and the junction held 8 bases outside the gene matches. As DNA, the CDR3 is TGTGCCAGCAGTTCGACGAGCGGGAGAAACACAGATACGCAGTATTTT. This codes for CASSSTSGRNTDTQYF.

This chain connects TRBV5-1 to TRBJ1-2, with D uncertain. Germline V gene data show CDR1 as SGHRS and CDR2 as YFSETQ. There are 13 residues in the CDR3. Trimming shortened V by 0 bases and J by 5 bases, and 8 bases separated the two germline ends. DNA of the CDR3: TGCGCCAGCAGCTTGGACAGCACATATGGCTACACCTTC. Translating it yields CASSLDSTYGYTF.

The chain links TRBV11-3 to TRBJ2-2; 11 bases are a match to TRBD1. Trimming took 5 bases from V and 4 from J; bases not matched to a gene: 3. This CDR3 has 15 residues. Germline V CDR1 and CDR2: SGHNT, YENEEA. The CDR3 bases are TGTGCCAGCAGCCCCGGGACAGGGGGCACCGGGGAGCTGTTTTTT. Its protein product is CASSPGTGGTGELFF.

V gene TRBV7-9 combines with J gene TRBJ2-7; TRBD2 aligns across 7 bases. This CDR3 has 15 residues. Germline CDR1 is SEHNR and CDR2 is FQNEAQ (reference sequence). V trimming: 4 bases; J trimming: 5 bases; junction bases outside the gene matches: 11. Here the CDR3 reads CASSSDLTSWDEQYF. The CDR3 nucleotides are TGTGCCAGCAGCTCCGACCTGACTAGCTGGGACGAGCAGTACTTC.

The chain uses TRBV18 and TRBJ1-2; 8 positions match TRBD1. Germline V gene lookup returns CDR1 KGHSH and CDR2 LQKENI. The CDR3 is 17 amino acids. Losses at the gene ends were 4 bases for V and 4 bases for J; bases not matched to a gene: 14. CDR3 loop: CASSLTPGTGDSYGYTF. For the CDR3, the DNA is TGTGCCAGCTCACTTACCCCCGGGACAGGAGACTCCTATGGCTACACCTTC.

There are a few counts of this clone. This chain links TRBV6-1 with TRBJ1-3; D gene uncertain. Between the trimmed V and J ends, which lost 2 bases and 3 bases, there was a span of 11 bases. CDR3 length: 15 residues. Germline CDR1 reads MNHNS; CDR2 reads SASEGT. This CDR3 reads CASSELGRYGNTIYF. The CDR3 DNA follows: TGTGCCAGCAGTGAATTGGGGAGATATGGAAACACCATATATTTT.

V gene TRBV19 combines with J gene TRBJ2-5; 9 bases agree with TRBD2. Germline CDR1 LNHDA, CDR2 SQIVND (reference sequence). The CDR3 is 15 amino acids. Losses at the gene ends were 7 bases for V and 4 bases for J; bases not matched to a gene: 10. CDR3 nucleotides: TGTGCCAGTACCCCAACGCGCGGGAGGGGAGAGACCCAGTACTTC. As protein: CASTPTRGRGETQYF.

J is TRBJ2-2 and V is TRBV7-3; TRBD1 agrees at 9 bases. With 5 bases clipped from V and 8 bases from J, the junction kept 15 bases outside the gene matches. This CDR3 comprises 17 residues. Germline CDR1 reads SGHTA; CDR2 reads FQGTGA. The CDR3 sequence is CASSALPGQGLTGELFF. The CDR3 bases are TGTGCCAGCAGCGCCCTCCCGGGACAGGGACTGACAGGGGAGCTGTTTTTT.

The chain uses TRBV5-4 and TRBJ2-1, with 7 positions matching TRBD2. CDR3 length: 16 residues. V shed 0 bases, J shed 0 bases, and the junction held 3 bases outside the gene matches. The germline V gene has CDR1 SGHNT and CDR2 YYREEE (reference sequence). CDR3 sequence reads: CASSLGGGSSYNEQFF. The DNA of the CDR3 is TGTGCCAGCAGCTTGGGAGGCGGGAGCTCCTACAATGAGCAGTTCTTC.

The chain is built from TRBV4-2 and TRBJ2-2; 8 bases line up with TRBD2. CDR3 length: 17 amino acids. Trimming at V came to 4 bases and at J to 1 base, leaving 8 bases not matched to a gene. Germline V gene data show CDR1 as LGHNA and CDR2 as YNFKEQ. The CDR3 nucleotides are TGTGCCAGCAGCCCGATTCTAGCGGGCAAGAACACCGGGGAGCTGTTTTTT. Amino acids: CASSPILAGKNTGELFF.

The J gene is TRBJ1-5, the V gene TRBV6-6; TRBD1 matches at 11 bases. V gave up 5 bases and J gave up 6 bases; unmatched junction bases: 6. The CDR3 spans 15 residues. Germline CDR1 and CDR2: MNHNY and SVGAGI (reference sequence). The CDR3 DNA is TGTGCCAGCAGTAACGGACAGGGGGCACGTCAGCCCCAGCATTTT. This sequence encodes CASSNGQGARQPQHF.

V and J are TRBV7-9 and TRBJ1-1, with D unclear. Germline V CDR1 and CDR2: SEHNR, FQNEAQ (reference sequence). With 1 base removed from V and 4 bases from J, the gap between germline ends came to 10 bases. The CDR3 is made up of 14 amino acids. Here the CDR3 DNA reads TGTGCCAGCAGCTTAGTTGCCCGGGGCACTGAAGCTTTCTTT. Encoded protein: CASSLVARGTEAFF. Combining the CDR3 with reference TRBV7-9 and TRBJ1-1 gives the whole variable domain DTGVSQNPRHKITKRGQNVTFRCDPISEHNRLYWYRQTLGQGPEFLTYFQNEAQLEKSRLLSDRFSAERPKGSFSTLEIQRTEQGDSAMYLCASSLVARGTEAFFGQGTRLTVV.

Here the CDR3 DNA reads TGTGCCAGCAGTGAATGGGGGCACTCAAGGACCCCTGGAAACACCATATATTTT. As protein: CASSEWGHSRTPGNTIYF. The genes are TRBV6-1 and TRBJ1-3, with D possibly TRBD1 on 6 matching bases. From germline, CDR1 is MNHNS and CDR2 SASEGT. The CDR3 is 18 residues long. Trimming removed 2 bases at V and 2 bases at J, with 19 bases between.

The chain couples TRBV6-1 to TRBJ1-4; 10 bases map to TRBD1. From germline, CDR1 is MNHNS and CDR2 SASEGT. CDR3 size: 14 residues. The trim removed 6 bases at V and 4 bases at J, leaving 2 bases unmatched. CDR3 nucleotide sequence: TGTGCCAGCAGGGGGACAGGGGATAATGAAAAACTGTTTTTT. This gives the protein CASRGTGDNEKLFF.

This rearrangement joins TRBV7-2 to TRBJ1-2, with a tentative D call TRBD1 (6 bases). V lost 1 base and J lost 4, with 13 bases in between. Germline lookup yields CDR1 SGHTA and CDR2 FQGNSA. This CDR3 is 15 amino acids long. DNA for the CDR3: TGTGCCAGCAGCTTAGAGGGGGGGCAGGTCTATGGCTACACCTTC. Protein: CASSLEGGQVYGYTF.

This sequence joins TRBV5-1 and TRBJ2-1; 7 bases are a match to TRBD1. The germline V gene has CDR1 SGHRS and CDR2 YFSETQ. CDR3 length: 16 residues. The V segment lost 6 bases and the J segment 0 bases; nucleotides outside the gene matches: 9. The chain's CDR3 is CASTPIGGGSYNEQFF. The DNA for the CDR3 is TGCGCCAGCACCCCAATAGGGGGCGGCTCCTACAATGAGCAGTTCTTC.